Listed here are 18 T cell receptor beta chains from one sample, sequenced in a study of shared clonotypes between healthy human individuals. As defined, naive CD8 cells were CD45RO-negative and positively selected for CCR7, with terminally differentiated effector memory CD45RA+ cells excluded. Libraries were prepared by immunoSEQ multiplex PCR; TCRdb keeps only in-frame clonotypes and omits some of them. This sample yields about 2 million clones, of which about 94% are seen a single time; about 1.1% belongs to the top ten. The sample taken for sequencing was naive CD8+ T cells sorted from blood. The origin of the receptors is a man aged 18 to 29 in good health.

This chain joins TRBV7-9 and TRBJ2-5; the match to TRBD2 covers 10 bases. There are 16 residues in the CDR3. The ends lost 4 bases at V and 2 bases at J; junction bases unmatched: 7. Per the germline V gene, CDR1 is SEHNR and CDR2 is FQNEAQ (reference sequence). CDR3 amino acids: CASSSVAGGWQETQYF. In DNA form, the CDR3 reads TGTGCCAGCAGCTCCGTAGCGGGGGGTTGGCAAGAGACCCAGTACTTC.

The chain combines TRBV28 with TRBJ1-5; 7 nucleotides match TRBD1. Germline V CDR1 and CDR2: MDHEN, SYDVKM. Trimming took 6 bases from V and 3 from J; bases not matched to a gene: 5. The CDR3 totals 14 residues. CDR3 region: CASSLTGNNQPQHF. As DNA, the CDR3 is TGTGCCAGCAGCCTGACAGGGAACAATCAGCCCCAGCATTTT.

The chain links TRBV5-6 to TRBJ1-5; D perhaps matches TRBD1 (5 bases). V was trimmed by 4 bases and J by 0 bases, leaving 11 bases between them. Germline V CDR1 and CDR2: SGHDT, YYEEEE. The length of the CDR3 is 15 residues. CDR3 nucleotides: TGTGCCAGCAGCCCGGGACCGTATAGCAATCAGCCCCAGCATTTT. Translated, it gives CASSPGPYSNQPQHF.

CDR3 protein: CASSPPGQGALNYEQYF. CDR3 nucleotides: TGTGCCAGCAGCCCCCCCGGGCAGGGAGCTCTTAACTACGAGCAGTACTTC. This chain connects TRBV7-9 to TRBJ2-7; tentatively, D is TRBD1 or TRBD2 (5 bases each). CDR3 length: 17 amino acids. Trimming cost V 5 bases and J 3 bases, with 23 bases left between them. Germline V CDR1 and CDR2: SEHNR, FQNEAQ (reference sequence).

The chain links TRBV5-4 to TRBJ2-1; 10 bases agree with TRBD2. With V trimmed by 4 bases and J by 3 bases, 7 bases remained unmatched. The CDR3 sequence is 16 residues long. The germline gives CDR1 SGHNT, CDR2 YYREEE (reference sequence). The CDR3 spells CASSPEASGGYNEQFF. The CDR3, as DNA: TGTGCCAGCAGCCCGGAGGCTAGCGGGGGCTACAATGAGCAGTTCTTC.

The rearrangement links TRBV7-9 to TRBJ2-7, with 10 bases matching TRBD1. CDR1 and CDR2 (germline): SEHNR, FQNEAQ (reference sequence). V was pared by 0 bases and J by 3 bases, with 8 bases of the junction left unmatched. This CDR3 is 17 amino acids long. The CDR3 DNA reads as TGTGCCAGCAGCTTAGCCCCGGGACAGGGGTTTTTCTACGAGCAGTACTTC. It yields the protein CASSLAPGQGFFYEQYF.

The CDR3 region is CASGTGSNNEQFF. CDR3 nucleotide sequence: TGTGCCAGCGGTACGGGCAGTAACAATGAGCAGTTCTTC. This chain uses TRBV6-5 with TRBJ2-1; D is undetermined. Trimming shortened V by 8 bases and J by 5 bases, and 13 bases separated the two germline ends. The CDR3 extends over 13 amino acids. CDR1 and CDR2 from the germline V gene are MNHEY and SVGAGI.

The rearrangement joins TRBV27 to TRBJ2-3, with TRBD2 as a possible D gene (5 bases). Germline values: CDR1 MNHEY, CDR2 SMNVEV (reference sequence). The CDR3 runs to 13 residues. Trimming cost V 1 base and J 8 bases, with 10 bases left between them. The CDR3 is CASSLWVEGTQYF. CDR3 coding DNA: TGTGCCAGCAGTTTATGGGTCGAGGGTACGCAGTATTTT.

The CDR3 is CASSLEIAGDSTDTQYF. CDR3 nucleotides: TGTGCCAGCAGCTTAGAAATAGCGGGGGACAGCACAGATACGCAGTATTTT. The rearrangement links TRBV7-9 to TRBJ2-3; 9 bases are a match to TRBD2. Germline V CDR1 and CDR2: SEHNR, FQNEAQ (reference sequence). The CDR3 is 17 residues long. Losses at the gene ends were 1 base for V and 0 bases for J; bases not matched to a gene: 5.

This chain uses TRBV10-1 with TRBJ2-4, with 8 nucleotides matching TRBD1. CDR1 is WNHNN, CDR2 SYGVQD, per germline (reference sequence). CDR3 length: 18 amino acids. V shed 7 bases, J shed 15 bases, and the junction held 29 bases outside the gene matches. CDR3 region: CASTGRLRQGLLGGPAYF. CDR3 DNA sequence: TGCGCCAGCACCGGAAGGCTTAGACAGGGGTTACTGGGTGGTCCCGCGTACTTC.

The rearrangement joins TRBV2 to TRBJ2-1, with 10 bases matching TRBD2. V trimming: 0 bases; J trimming: 8 bases; junction bases outside the gene matches: 10. The CDR3 has 17 amino acids. CDR1 and CDR2 from the germline V gene are SNHLY and FYNNEI. DNA for the CDR3: TGTGCCAGCAGTGAAGCGCGGGCTAGCGGGAGCAGGGATGAGCAGTTCTTC. As protein: CASSEARASGSRDEQFF.

As DNA, the CDR3 is TGTGCCAGCACCGGGACCCAGAGGGGCTACACCTTC. The encoded protein is CASTGTQRGYTF. V usage is TRBV6-5 and J usage is TRBJ1-2; weak D call: TRBD1 (5 bases). Germline CDR1 and CDR2: MNHEY and SVGAGI. Trimming took off 7 bases at V and 8 bases at J, with 14 bases between the two ends. This CDR3 has 12 residues.

V is TRBV14 and J is TRBJ2-3; D remains ambiguous. The germline CDR1 and CDR2 sequences are SGHDN and FVKESK. V lost 3 bases, J lost 2 bases, and 9 bases lay in between. The CDR3 totals 14 residues. CDR3 amino acids: CASSQGAVTDTQYF. In nucleotides, the CDR3 is TGTGCCAGCAGCCAGGGTGCGGTCACAGATACGCAGTATTTT.

The V and J genes are TRBV7-9 and TRBJ2-7, with 8 nucleotides matching TRBD2. The CDR3 has 18 amino acids. Germline V gives CDR1 SEHNR, CDR2 FQNEAQ (reference sequence). V dropped 3 bases and J dropped 1; count of bases not matched to a gene: 14. The CDR3 region has the DNA TGTGCCAGCAGCTTCTTTAGCGGGACTGCAGTGATATCCTACGAGCAGTACTTC. It specifies CASSFFSGTAVISYEQYF.

This chain links TRBV30 with TRBJ2-5, with TRBD1 matching 8 bases. Unmatched junction bases numbered 6, after V lost 2 bases and J lost 1 base. CDR3 size: 15 residues. Germline CDR1 GTSNPN, CDR2 SVGIG (reference sequence). Here the CDR3 reads CAWSPYTGGQETQYF. The CDR3 DNA reads as TGTGCCTGGAGTCCTTATACAGGGGGCCAAGAGACCCAGTACTTC.

V is TRBV5-6 and J is TRBJ2-3; 7 nucleotides line up with TRBD2. This CDR3 comprises 15 residues. Germline assignment: CDR1 SGHDT and CDR2 YYEEEE. V dropped 3 bases and J dropped 0; count of bases not matched to a gene: 4. The CDR3 loop is CASSSAGTSTDTQYF. The DNA of the CDR3 is TGTGCCAGCAGCTCAGCGGGAACTAGCACAGATACGCAGTATTTT.

The chain links TRBV5-1 to TRBJ2-7, with D hard to call. The CDR3 has 12 amino acids. Germline loops: CDR1 SGHRS, CDR2 YFSETQ. The V and J ends lost 4 bases and 5 bases respectively, with 10 bases between them. CDR3 amino acids: CASSPFGHEQYF. The DNA of the CDR3 is TGCGCCAGCAGCCCGTTCGGACACGAGCAGTACTTC.

This rearrangement joins TRBV18 to TRBJ2-5; D is possibly TRBD2 (5 bases). CDR1 KGHSH and CDR2 LQKENI come from the germline V gene. This CDR3 region has 15 residues. V lost 0 bases and J lost 1, with 9 bases in between. CDR3 sequence (DNA): TGTGCCAGCTCACCACCGCCGGGGATCCAAGAGACCCAGTACTTC. Amino acid sequence: CASSPPPGIQETQYF.